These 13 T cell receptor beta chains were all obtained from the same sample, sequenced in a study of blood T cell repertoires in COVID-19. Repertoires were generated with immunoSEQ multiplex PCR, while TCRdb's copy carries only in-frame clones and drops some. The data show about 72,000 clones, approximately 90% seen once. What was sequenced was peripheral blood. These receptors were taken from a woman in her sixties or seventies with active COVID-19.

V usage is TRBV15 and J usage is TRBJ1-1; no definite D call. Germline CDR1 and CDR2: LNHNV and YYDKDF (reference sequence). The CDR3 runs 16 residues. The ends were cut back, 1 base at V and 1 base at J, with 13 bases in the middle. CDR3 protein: CATSRAEYSGNTEAFF. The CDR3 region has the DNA TGTGCCACCAGCAGAGCGGAGTATAGCGGGAACACTGAAGCTTTCTTT. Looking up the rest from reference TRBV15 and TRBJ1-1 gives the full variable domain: DAMVIQNPRYQVTQFGKPVTLSCSQTLNHNVMYWYQQKSSQAPKLLFHYYDKDFNNEADTPDNFQSRRPNTSFCFLDIRSPGLGDTAMYLCATSRAEYSGNTEAFFGQGTRLTVV.

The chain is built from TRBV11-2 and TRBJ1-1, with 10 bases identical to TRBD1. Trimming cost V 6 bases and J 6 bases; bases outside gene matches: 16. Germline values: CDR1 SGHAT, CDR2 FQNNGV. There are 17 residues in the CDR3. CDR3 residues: CASRAQRQGARRAEAFF. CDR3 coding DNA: TGTGCCAGCAGAGCCCAGCGACAGGGGGCCCGGCGGGCTGAAGCTTTCTTT.

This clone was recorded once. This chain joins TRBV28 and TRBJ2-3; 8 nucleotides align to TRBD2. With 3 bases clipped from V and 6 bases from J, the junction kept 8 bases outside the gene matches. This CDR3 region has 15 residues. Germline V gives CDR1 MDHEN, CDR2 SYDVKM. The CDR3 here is CASSFWLAGSDTQYF. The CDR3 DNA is TGTGCCAGCAGTTTCTGGCTAGCGGGTAGCGATACGCAGTATTTT.

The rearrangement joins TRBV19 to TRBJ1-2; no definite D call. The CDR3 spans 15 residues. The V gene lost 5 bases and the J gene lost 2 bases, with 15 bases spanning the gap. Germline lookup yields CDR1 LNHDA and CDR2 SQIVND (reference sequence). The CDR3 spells CASSLDWTGNYGYTF. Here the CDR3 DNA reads TGTGCCAGTAGTCTCGACTGGACGGGGAACTATGGCTACACCTTC.

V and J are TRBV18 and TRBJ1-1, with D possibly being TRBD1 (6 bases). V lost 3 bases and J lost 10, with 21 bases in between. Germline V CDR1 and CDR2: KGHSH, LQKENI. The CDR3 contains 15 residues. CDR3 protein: CASSPPRGSTRSAFF. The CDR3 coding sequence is TGTGCCAGCTCACCGCCCAGGGGAAGTACGCGATCAGCTTTCTTT. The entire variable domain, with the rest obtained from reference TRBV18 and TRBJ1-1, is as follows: NAGVMQNPRHLVRRRGQEARLRCSPMKGHSHVYWYRQLPEEGLKFMVYLQKENIIDESGMPKERFSAEFPKEGPSILRIQQVVRGDSAAYFCASSPPRGSTRSAFFGQGTRLTVV.

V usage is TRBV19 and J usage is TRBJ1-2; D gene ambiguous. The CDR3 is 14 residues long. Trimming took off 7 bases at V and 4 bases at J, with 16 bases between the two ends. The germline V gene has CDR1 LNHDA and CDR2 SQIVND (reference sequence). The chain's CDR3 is CASTETWGGYGYTF. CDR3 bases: TGTGCCAGTACTGAAACTTGGGGAGGCTATGGCTACACCTTC.

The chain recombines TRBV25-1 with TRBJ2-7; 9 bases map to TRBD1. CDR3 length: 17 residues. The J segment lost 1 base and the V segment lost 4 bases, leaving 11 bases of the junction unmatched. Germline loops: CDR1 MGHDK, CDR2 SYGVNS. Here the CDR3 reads CASSGGYGTGFSYEQYF. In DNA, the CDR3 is TGTGCCAGCAGTGGGGGCTATGGGACAGGGTTTTCCTACGAGCAGTACTTC.

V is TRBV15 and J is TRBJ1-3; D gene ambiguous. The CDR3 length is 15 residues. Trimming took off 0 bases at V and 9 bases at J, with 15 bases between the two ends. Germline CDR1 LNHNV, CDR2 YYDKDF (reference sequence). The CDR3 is CATSRDVEGRGTIYF. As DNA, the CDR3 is TGTGCCACCAGCAGAGATGTCGAGGGCAGAGGCACCATATATTTT.

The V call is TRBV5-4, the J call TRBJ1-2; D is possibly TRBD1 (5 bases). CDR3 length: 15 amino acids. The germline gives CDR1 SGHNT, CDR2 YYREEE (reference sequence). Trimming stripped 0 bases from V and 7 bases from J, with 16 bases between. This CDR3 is CASSLVGGTRSGYTF. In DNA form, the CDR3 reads TGTGCCAGCAGCTTGGTGGGGGGGACTAGGAGTGGCTACACCTTC.

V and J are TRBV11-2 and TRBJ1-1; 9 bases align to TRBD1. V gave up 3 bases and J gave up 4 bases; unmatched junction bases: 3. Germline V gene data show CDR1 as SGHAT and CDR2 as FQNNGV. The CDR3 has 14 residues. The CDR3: CASSFGTGLTEAFF. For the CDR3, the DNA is TGTGCCAGCAGCTTCGGGACAGGGCTCACTGAAGCTTTCTTT.

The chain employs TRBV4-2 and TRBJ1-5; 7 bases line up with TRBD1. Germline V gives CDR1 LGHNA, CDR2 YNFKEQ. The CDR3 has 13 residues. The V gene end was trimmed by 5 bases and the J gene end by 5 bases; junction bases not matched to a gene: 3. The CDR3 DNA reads TGTGCCAGCAGCTGGGACAGAGATCAGCCCCAGCATTTT. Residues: CASSWDRDQPQHF.

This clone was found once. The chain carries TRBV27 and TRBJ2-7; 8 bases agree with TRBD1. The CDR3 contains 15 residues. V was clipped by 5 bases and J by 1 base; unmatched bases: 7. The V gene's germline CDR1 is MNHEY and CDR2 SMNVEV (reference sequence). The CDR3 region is CASSATGVMSYEQYF. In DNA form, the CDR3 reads TGTGCCAGCAGTGCGACAGGGGTAATGTCCTACGAGCAGTACTTC.

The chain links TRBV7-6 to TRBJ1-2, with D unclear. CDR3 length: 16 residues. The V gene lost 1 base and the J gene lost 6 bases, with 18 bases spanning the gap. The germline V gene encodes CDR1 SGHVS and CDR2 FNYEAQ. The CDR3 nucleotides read TGTGCCAGCAGCTTAGATTCCCCAGTTTTCTCGAATGGCTACACCTTC. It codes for CASSLDSPVFSNGYTF.